Listed below are T cell receptor beta chains from one sample, sequenced in a study of Graves' ophthalmopathy and Graves' hyperthyroidism. In TCRdb, the multiplex PCR reads were re-called with MiXCR into one record per CDR3 protein. The repertoire includes approximately 700,000 distinct CDR3 sequences, just over 40% of them detected once, and over 2.5% sits in the top ten. The specimen sequenced was peripheral blood. Receptor source: an adult man with Graves' ophthalmopathy. Both conserved end residues are trimmed from each CDR3. Clone size appears in some rows only: once, few, many, or a class for an expanded clone.

V gene	clone size	J gene	CDR3 protein
TRBV7-6	many	TRBJ2-5	ASSSGLRQETQY
TRBV6-5	many	TRBJ1-6	ASSYGGDLH
TRBV29-1	many	TRBJ1-1	SVNTGTGLNTEAF
TRBV7-2	-	TRBJ2-7	ASSYVGGPYEQY
TRBV7-3	-	TRBJ2-2	ASSSGPSNTGELF
TRBV9	few	TRBJ2-2	ASSVPLKDPSTGELF
TRBV9	many	TRBJ2-7	ASSVEIGPSKEQY
TRBV9	once	TRBJ1-1	ASSRRPGVNTEAF
TRBV25-1	many	TRBJ2-2	ASSEWSGELF
TRBV29-1	many	TRBJ1-2	SAPTGSILGYT
TRBV10-3	-	TRBJ1-4	ATRGQSRDKLF
TRBV7-2	-	TRBJ2-7	ASSFSSSFGLVGRSYEQY
TRBV20-1	-	TRBJ1-1	SAKLLRGGTKITEAF
TRBV9	-	TRBJ1-2	ASSANVGDRGSYGYT
TRBV29-1	many	TRBJ1-1	SVDQGPGLVAF
TRBV7-9	many	TRBJ1-3	ASSLVPNSSGNTIY
TRBV7-3	few	TRBJ1-4	ASSSGQGSEKLF
TRBV29-1	-	TRBJ1-2	SVDRGLSGNT
TRBV4-3	-	TRBJ1-1	ASSQDEGVGTEAF
TRBV24-1	many	TRBJ2-2	ATSATGALTGELF
TRBV11-2	many	TRBJ1-1	ASSPGDQNTEAF
TRBV9	many	TRBJ2-6	ASSATGGSSGANVLT
TRBV7-9	-	TRBJ1-4	ASSRREGEKLF
TRBV5-1	few	TRBJ2-7	ASGVGSPYEQY
TRBV10-3	-	TRBJ1-6	ATREGESPLH
TRBV7-8	many	TRBJ2-2	ASSLASPRWNTGELF
TRBV29-1	-	TRBJ2-7	SASSLGTVEQY
TRBV7-9	-	TRBJ2-7	ASSVDRGGGY
TRBV13	-	TRBJ1-1	ASSQAGRTTEAF
TRBV5-1	-	TRBJ2-7	ASSLVPDSYYEQY
TRBV19	once	TRBJ2-3	ASSSRQGVTDTQY
TRBV10-3	-	TRBJ1-5	AIGPKGSNQPQH
TRBV10-3	many	TRBJ1-1	AISFDRGEAF
TRBV7-8	many	TRBJ1-1	ASSLDDRGAF
TRBV7-2	-	TRBJ2-7	ASSLRAGSYEQY
TRBV19	-	TRBJ2-1	ASRGYNEQF
TRBV4-1	-	TRBJ2-7	GRIPAGGGSGDEQY
TRBV20-1	-	TRBJ1-5	SASSTDSNQPQH
TRBV19	many	TRBJ2-3	ASSISGNTDTQY
TRBV10-3	few	TRBJ1-2	AIRGGANYGYT
TRBV11-3	-	TRBJ2-7	ASSLGGTSEYEQY
TRBV10-3	-	TRBJ1-6	AISEGQARGSPLH
TRBV19	many	TRBJ1-5	ASSMSEGFGINQPQH
TRBV25-1	many	TRBJ2-2	ASSEPKAPGDAGELF
TRBV4-3	-	TRBJ1-3	ASSQDRTASGNTIY
TRBV7-6	many	TRBJ1-5	ASSQDWHSNQPQH
TRBV6-5	many	TRBJ1-2	ASSYSGTAESGYT
TRBV4-3	-	TRBJ1-1	ASSQENRAFKAF
TRBV6-4	-	TRBJ2-7	ASSPLAGGFYEQY
TRBV7-8	many	TRBJ1-3	ASSSDRGHTIY
TRBV6-1	-	TRBJ1-4	ASSDGQVGEKLF
TRBV29-1	-	TRBJ2-5	SPQGQGGEAQY
TRBV5-4	few	TRBJ2-5	ASSLFLGSETQY
TRBV2	many	TRBJ2-7	ASSVDYEQY
TRBV7-2	few	TRBJ1-5	ASSDSDLHSNQPQH